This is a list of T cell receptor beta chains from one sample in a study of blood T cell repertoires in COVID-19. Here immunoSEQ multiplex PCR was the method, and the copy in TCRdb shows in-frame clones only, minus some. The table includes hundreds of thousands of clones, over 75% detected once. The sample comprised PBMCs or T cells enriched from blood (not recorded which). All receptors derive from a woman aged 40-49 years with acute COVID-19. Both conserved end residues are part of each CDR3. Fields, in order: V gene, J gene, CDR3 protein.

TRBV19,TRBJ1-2,CASSGDSTNYGYTF
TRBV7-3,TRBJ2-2,CASSLGDRGSGGELFF
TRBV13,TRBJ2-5,CASSLRQLQETQYF
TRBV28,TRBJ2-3,CASSLGGADTQYF
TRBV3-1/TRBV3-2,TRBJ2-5,CASSQDRVLETQYF
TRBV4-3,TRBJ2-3,CASSQLRGGDTQYF
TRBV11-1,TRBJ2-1,CASGQGGGEQFF
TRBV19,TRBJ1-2,CASSMGTGTAGYTF
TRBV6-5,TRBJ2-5,CASSYSALHQETQYF
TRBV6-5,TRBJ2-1,CASSSRGASSYNEQFF
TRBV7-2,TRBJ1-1,CASSHGTGNTEAFF
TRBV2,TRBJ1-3,CASSGDSYSGNTIYF